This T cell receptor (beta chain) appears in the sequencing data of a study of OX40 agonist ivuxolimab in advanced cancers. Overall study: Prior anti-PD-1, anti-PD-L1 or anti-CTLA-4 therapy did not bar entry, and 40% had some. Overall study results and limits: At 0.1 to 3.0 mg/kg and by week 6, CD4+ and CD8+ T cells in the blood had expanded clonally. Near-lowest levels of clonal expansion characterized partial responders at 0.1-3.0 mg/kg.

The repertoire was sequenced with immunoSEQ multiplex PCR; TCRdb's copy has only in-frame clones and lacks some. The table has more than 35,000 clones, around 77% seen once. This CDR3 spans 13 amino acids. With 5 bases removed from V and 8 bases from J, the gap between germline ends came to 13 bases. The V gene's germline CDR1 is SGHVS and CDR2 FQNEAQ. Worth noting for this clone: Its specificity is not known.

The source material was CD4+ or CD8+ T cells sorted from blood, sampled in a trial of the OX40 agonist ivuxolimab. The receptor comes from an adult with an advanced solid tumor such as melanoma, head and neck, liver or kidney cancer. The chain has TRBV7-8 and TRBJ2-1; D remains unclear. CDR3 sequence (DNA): TGTGCCAGCAGCCCCCGGCACCGGGATGAGCAGTTCTTC. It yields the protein CASSPRHRDEQFF.